Described below is a single T cell receptor beta chain sequence and its context. These data come from a study of blood T cell repertoires in COVID-19. Looking at the study overall: From T cells, B-cell-depleted T cells, or PBMCs came the material, which was cDNA or gDNA.

The data were produced by immunoSEQ multiplex PCR, yet TCRdb's version contains in-frame clones alone and is incomplete. Of about 270,000 clones detected, roughly nine tenths appear once; the ten largest clones hold roughly 12%. Seattle patients were enrolled during active infection and followed longitudinally. This receptor was identified in a woman in her twenties or thirties with COVID-19, enrolled during active disease. Input material: peripheral blood.

This chain's CDR3 is CASSIDRNTGELFF. The CDR3 DNA is TGTGCCAGCTCAATCGACAGGAACACCGGGGAGCTGTTTTTT. V is TRBV18 and J is TRBJ2-2; TRBD1 might be the D (5 bases). V lost 5 bases, J lost 1 base, and 8 bases lay in between. Germline CDR1 KGHSH, CDR2 LQKENI. The CDR3 spans 14 residues.